This entry lists 29 T cell receptor beta chains sequenced from one sample in a study of blood T cell repertoires in COVID-19. Some clones are missing from TCRdb's copy, which holds only in-frame ones; the method was immunoSEQ multiplex PCR. The table records around 130,000 clones, roughly 80% of them present only once. Sample: PBMCs or T cells enriched from blood (not recorded which). All receptors derive from a young man who had recovered from COVID-19.

CDR3 bases: TGTGCCATCAGTGAGTCAGGACCCAGGGGTGATGAGCAGTTCTTC. Translated: CAISESGPRGDEQFF. This chain links TRBV10-3 with TRBJ2-1; weak D call: TRBD1 (6 bases). Germline CDR1 reads ENHRY; CDR2 reads SYGVKD. Trimming removed 0 bases at V and 8 bases at J, with 14 bases between. This CDR3 spans 15 amino acids.

The chain combines TRBV12-3 or TRBV12-4 with TRBJ1-4, with D possibly TRBD1 on 5 matching bases. There are 13 residues in the CDR3. Trimming stripped 1 base from V and 5 bases from J, with 5 bases between. The CDR3 sequence is CASSLEGNEKLFF. The CDR3 bases are TGTGCCAGCAGTTTAGAGGGGAATGAAAAACTGTTTTTT.

This clone was detected only a few times. V gene TRBV2 combines with J gene TRBJ1-2; TRBD1 agrees at 7 bases. The V gene end was trimmed by 2 bases and the J gene end by 10 bases; junction bases not matched to a gene: 16. The germline V gene encodes CDR1 SNHLY and CDR2 FYNNEI. This CDR3 is 16 amino acids long. The CDR3 coding sequence is TGTGCCAGCAGTGAATCGGTGGTCTACAGGGGAGGCCTCTACACCTTC. Translated, it gives CASSESVVYRGGLYTF.

The chain employs TRBV6-6 and TRBJ1-2; 7 bases are shared with TRBD1. Germline V gives CDR1 MNHNY, CDR2 SVGAGI (reference sequence). CDR3 size: 15 residues. V was pared by 7 bases and J by 2 bases, with 10 bases of the junction left unmatched. For the CDR3, the DNA is TGTGCCAGCACCGACACCGACAGGGAAAACTATGGCTACACCTTC. This translates into CASTDTDRENYGYTF.

This rearrangement joins TRBV5-6 to TRBJ2-7; possible D gene TRBD2, 6 bases. The CDR3 runs to 13 residues. The germline CDR1 and CDR2 sequences are SGHDT and YYEEEE. The V end was cut by 5 bases, the J end by 6 bases, with 15 bases between. The CDR3 DNA follows: TGTGCCAGCAGTCTGACTAGGATGGGCGAGCAGTACGTC. Amino acids: CASSLTRMGEQYV.

The gene calls are TRBV9 and TRBJ1-2; the D is unclear. The CDR3 has 15 amino acids. Trimming shortened V by 4 bases and J by 3 bases, and 16 bases separated the two germline ends. CDR1 and CDR2 from the germline V gene are SGDLS and YYNGEE. The CDR3, as DNA: TGTGCCAGCAGCCCTCGACTGAACGGGGACTATGGCTACACCTTC. Its protein is CASSPRLNGDYGYTF.

The chain recombines TRBV25-1 with TRBJ1-1; D perhaps matches TRBD1 (5 bases). Germline loops: CDR1 MGHDK, CDR2 SYGVNS. With 4 bases removed from V and 4 bases from J, the gap between germline ends came to 13 bases. CDR3 length equals 14 residues. CDR3 amino acids: CASSGDSEGTEAFF. In DNA form, the CDR3 reads TGTGCCAGCAGTGGGGACTCGGAGGGCACTGAAGCTTTCTTT. Complete variable domain (other parts from reference TRBV25-1 and TRBJ1-1): EADIYQTPRYLVIGTGKKITLECSQTMGHDKMYWYQQDPGMELHLIHYSYGVNSTEKGDLSSESTVSRIRTEHFPLTLESARPSHTSQYLCASSGDSEGTEAFFGQGTRLTVV.

The V and J genes are TRBV5-5 and TRBJ2-7; unclear D gene. In germline, CDR1 is SGHKS, CDR2 YYEKEE (reference sequence). V lost 0 bases and J 2 bases, leaving 18 bases between the germline ends. The CDR3 is made up of 17 amino acids. CDR3 bases: TGTGCCAGCAGCTTGGTTGGCGTCCCGACCGACACCTACGAGCAGTACTTC. This sequence encodes CASSLVGVPTDTYEQYF.

This sequence joins TRBV12-3 or TRBV12-4 and TRBJ1-1; D is undetermined. The CDR3 consists of 13 residues. V lost 5 bases and J lost 3, with 10 bases in between. The CDR3 DNA reads as TGTGCCAGCAGTGGCGGACTGTACACTGAAGCTTTCTTT. Its translation: CASSGGLYTEAFF.

The chain carries TRBV11-3 and TRBJ1-1, with 7 bases fitting TRBD1. CDR3 length: 17 amino acids. J gave up 1 base and V 1 base, and 9 bases lay outside the gene matches. The germline V gene has CDR1 SGHNT and CDR2 YENEEA. The CDR3, as DNA: TGTGCCAGCAGCTTAGGACGGTGGGACAGCGGGAACACTGAAGCTTTCTTT. This encodes CASSLGRWDSGNTEAFF.

The V gene is TRBV9, the J gene TRBJ2-5; 9 bases line up with TRBD2. The CDR3 length is 16 residues. V was clipped by 0 bases and J by 5 bases; unmatched bases: 8. Germline V gene sequence: CDR1 SGDLS, CDR2 YYNGEE. The DNA for the CDR3 is TGTGCCAGCAGCGTAGGAGATAGCGGGAGTGGGGAGACCCAGTACTTC. This codes for CASSVGDSGSGETQYF.

V and J are TRBV2 and TRBJ1-5; no firm D call. The CDR3 is made up of 15 amino acids. V dropped 6 bases and J dropped 2 bases, with 14 bases sitting between them. CDR1 is SNHLY and CDR2 is FYNNEI in the germline V gene. CDR3 DNA: TGTGCCAGCAGAGACAAAGGTAGTGGCAATCAGCCCCAGCATTTT. Amino acids: CASRDKGSGNQPQHF.

The DNA of the CDR3 is TGTGCCAGCAGCTCGGACAGGGTTGGCTATGGCTACACCTTC. Translated, it gives CASSSDRVGYGYTF. This sequence joins TRBV5-8 and TRBJ1-2; TRBD1 aligns across 8 bases. The junction had 5 bases not matched to a gene; V was cut back by 3 bases and J by 4 bases. CDR1 and CDR2 (germline): SGHTS, YDEGEE. This CDR3 has 14 amino acids. The whole variable domain, remainder taken from reference TRBV5-8 and TRBJ1-2, is EAGVTQSPTHLIKTRGQQATLRCSPISGHTSVYWYQQALGLGLQFLLWYDEGEERNRGNFPPRFSGRQFPNYSSELNVNALELEDSALYLCASSSDRVGYGYTFGSGTRLTVV.

The V gene is TRBV5-1, the J gene TRBJ1-2; 11 bases fit TRBD1. V shed 2 bases, J shed 7 bases, and the junction held 7 bases outside the gene matches. This CDR3 is built from 15 residues. Looked up from germline, CDR1 is SGHRS and CDR2 is YFSETQ. The CDR3 reads CASSFAGTGGSGYTF. The CDR3 DNA reads as TGCGCCAGCAGCTTTGCGGGGACAGGGGGAAGTGGCTACACCTTC.

V gene TRBV14 combines with J gene TRBJ2-3; 8 bases fit TRBD2. V gave up 3 bases and J gave up 4 bases; unmatched junction bases: 12. The CDR3 spans 17 residues. The germline V gene has CDR1 SGHDN and CDR2 FVKESK. The CDR3 reads CASSHLTGGGAADTQYF. The CDR3 DNA reads as TGTGCCAGCAGCCATCTTACCGGGGGGGGTGCAGCAGATACGCAGTATTTT.

This clone was seen only a few times. The chain has TRBV6-2 or TRBV6-3 and TRBJ1-6; 8 bases are a match to TRBD1. The CDR3 covers 20 residues. Germline lookup yields CDR1 MNHEY and CDR2 SVGEGT. After removal of 0 bases from V and 7 bases from J, the junction contained 17 bases not matched to a gene. The CDR3 nucleotides are TGTGCCAGCAGTTACTCTTCAATTCGACAGGGGCCCAGGGACAATTCACCCCTCCACTTT. Translated: CASSYSSIRQGPRDNSPLHF.

This clone was counted between two and nine times. The chain carries TRBV2 and TRBJ2-3, with D hard to call. The CDR3 runs to 15 residues. Looked up from germline, CDR1 is SNHLY and CDR2 is FYNNEI. V gave up 1 base and J gave up 6 bases, with 14 bases separating them. The CDR3, as DNA: TGTGCCAGCAGTGAAGGCTTCGAGCATATGGATACGCAGTATTTT. It yields the protein CASSEGFEHMDTQYF.

The chain employs TRBV28 and TRBJ1-5; D unclear. This CDR3 comprises 15 residues. Trimming left V 6 bases short and J 3 bases short, with 15 bases between. Looked up from germline, CDR1 is MDHEN and CDR2 is SYDVKM. CDR3 DNA: TGTGCCAGCAGCGAAGCGCGGGGATACAATCAGCCCCAGCATTTT. This gives the protein CASSEARGYNQPQHF.

V and J are TRBV18 and TRBJ2-1; tentative D call: TRBD2 (6 bases). This CDR3 is built from 15 residues. The V gene lost 2 bases and the J gene lost 7 bases, with 15 bases spanning the gap. Germline-derived CDR1 and CDR2 are KGHSH and LQKENI. This CDR3 reads CASSPISGGRNEQFF. CDR3 bases: TGTGCCAGCTCACCAATTTCCGGGGGAAGGAATGAGCAGTTCTTC.

The V and J genes are TRBV2 and TRBJ1-6; D is unresolved. Trimming took 6 bases from V and 0 from J, leaving 9 bases between them. Germline assignment: CDR1 SNHLY and CDR2 FYNNEI. The CDR3 has 15 residues. The CDR3 DNA is TGTGCCAGCAGATCGGGAAGCTCCTATAATTCACCCCTCCACTTT. Translating gives CASRSGSSYNSPLHF.

This clone appeared a single time. This chain links TRBV27 with TRBJ1-6; 9 positions agree with TRBD1. CDR1 and CDR2 (germline): MNHEY, SMNVEV (reference sequence). J lost 9 bases, V lost 2 bases, and 14 bases had no gene match. CDR3 length equals 18 residues. Written as DNA, the CDR3 is TGTGCCAGCAGTTTAATACGCGGGACAGGGCTTGGGAGTTCACCCCTCCACTTT. This encodes CASSLIRGTGLGSSPLHF.

This clone appeared once. The rearrangement links TRBV2 to TRBJ2-3; 8 positions agree with TRBD2. This CDR3 comprises 15 residues. Germline assignment: CDR1 SNHLY and CDR2 FYNNEI. J was trimmed by 0 bases and V by 4 bases; bases with no gene match: 3. This CDR3 is CASSAGGGSTDTQYF. CDR3 sequence (DNA): TGTGCCAGCAGTGCCGGGGGGGGGAGCACAGATACGCAGTATTTT.

This chain links TRBV5-6 with TRBJ2-5; TRBD1 agrees at 7 bases. This CDR3 comprises 16 residues. The V gene end was trimmed by 4 bases and the J gene end by 4 bases; junction bases not matched to a gene: 13. CDR1 is SGHDT, CDR2 YYEEEE, per germline. The CDR3 loop reads CASSLGTDQLSETQYF. CDR3 bases: TGTGCCAGCAGCCTAGGGACAGACCAATTATCAGAGACCCAGTACTTC.

The chain combines TRBV11-3 with TRBJ2-1; no definite D call. Germline V gene data show CDR1 as SGHNT and CDR2 as YENEEA. The CDR3 runs to 15 residues. Trimming shortened V by 5 bases and J by 0 bases, and 11 bases separated the two germline ends. The CDR3 here is CASSPELSSYNEQFF. For the CDR3, the DNA is TGTGCCAGCAGCCCCGAGCTTAGCTCCTACAATGAGCAGTTCTTC. The full variable domain, with the rest looked up from reference TRBV11-3 and TRBJ2-1, is EAGVVQSPRYKIIEKKQPVAFWCNPISGHNTLYWYLQNLGQGPELLIRYENEEAVDDSQLPKDRFSAERLKGVDSTLKIQPAELGDSAVYLCASSPELSSYNEQFFGPGTRLTVL.

This chain connects TRBV5-5 to TRBJ2-1, with D tentatively TRBD2 (5 bases). The CDR3 runs 13 residues. The V gene's germline CDR1 is SGHKS and CDR2 YYEKEE (reference sequence). V lost 4 bases and J 10 bases, leaving 15 bases between the germline ends. The CDR3 DNA reads TGTGCCAGCAGCCCGTTTGGGAGCCAGGAGCAGTTCTTC. This gives the protein CASSPFGSQEQFF.

CDR3 residues: CASSEAGWRDNYGYTF. The DNA for the CDR3 is TGTGCCAGCAGTGAGGCAGGTTGGAGGGATAACTATGGCTACACCTTC. J is TRBJ1-2 and V is TRBV6-1; D remains unclear. CDR3 length: 16 residues. The germline V gene encodes CDR1 MNHNS and CDR2 SASEGT. Trimming took off 3 bases at V and 1 base at J, with 15 bases between the two ends.

Here the CDR3 reads CASSLRGTSRSSSTDTQYF. Here the CDR3 DNA reads TGTGCCAGCAGCTTAAGGGGGACTAGCCGAAGTTCTAGCACAGATACGCAGTATTTT. The chain has TRBV7-9 and TRBJ2-3; TRBD2 agrees at 9 bases. Trimming removed 2 bases from V and 0 bases from J; junction bases left unmatched: 12. Germline lookup yields CDR1 SEHNR and CDR2 FQNEAQ (reference sequence). The CDR3 sequence is 19 residues long. The whole variable domain, remainder taken from reference TRBV7-9 and TRBJ2-3, is DTGVSQNPRHKITKRGQNVTFRCDPISEHNRLYWYRQTLGQGPEFLTYFQNEAQLEKSRLLSDRFSAERPKGSFSTLEIQRTEQGDSAMYLCASSLRGTSRSSSTDTQYFGPGTRLTVL.

Here the CDR3 DNA reads TGTGCCAGCAGTTACGACCACGGGGACTACCAAGAGACCCAGTACTTC. This sequence encodes CASSYDHGDYQETQYF. The chain carries TRBV6-5 and TRBJ2-5; perhaps TRBD2 as D (6 bases). V was cut by 2 bases and J by 0 bases, with 13 bases left in between. CDR1 and CDR2 from the germline V gene are MNHEY and SVGAGI. This CDR3 is built from 16 residues.

The gene calls are TRBV5-4 and TRBJ2-2; TRBD2 might be the D (6 bases). The germline gives CDR1 SGHNT, CDR2 YYREEE (reference sequence). The V end was cut by 7 bases, the J end by 9 bases, with 19 bases between. The CDR3 is 14 amino acids. CDR3 sequence: CASAKPGVDRELFF. CDR3 coding DNA: TGTGCCAGCGCTAAACCGGGGGTCGACCGGGAGCTGTTTTTT.